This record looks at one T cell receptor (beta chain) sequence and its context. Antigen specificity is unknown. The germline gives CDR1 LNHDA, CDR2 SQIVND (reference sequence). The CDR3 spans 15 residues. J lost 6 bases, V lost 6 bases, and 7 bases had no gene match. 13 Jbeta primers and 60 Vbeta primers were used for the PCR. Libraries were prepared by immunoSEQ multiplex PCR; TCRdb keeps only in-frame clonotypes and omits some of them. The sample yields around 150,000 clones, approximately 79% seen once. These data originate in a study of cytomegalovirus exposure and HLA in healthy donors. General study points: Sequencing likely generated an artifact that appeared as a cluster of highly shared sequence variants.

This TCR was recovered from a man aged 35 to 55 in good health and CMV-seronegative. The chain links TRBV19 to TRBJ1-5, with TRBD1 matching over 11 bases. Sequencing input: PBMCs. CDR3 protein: CASRPGTGGFQPQHF. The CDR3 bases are TGTGCCAGTAGACCCGGGACAGGGGGATTTCAGCCCCAGCATTTT.